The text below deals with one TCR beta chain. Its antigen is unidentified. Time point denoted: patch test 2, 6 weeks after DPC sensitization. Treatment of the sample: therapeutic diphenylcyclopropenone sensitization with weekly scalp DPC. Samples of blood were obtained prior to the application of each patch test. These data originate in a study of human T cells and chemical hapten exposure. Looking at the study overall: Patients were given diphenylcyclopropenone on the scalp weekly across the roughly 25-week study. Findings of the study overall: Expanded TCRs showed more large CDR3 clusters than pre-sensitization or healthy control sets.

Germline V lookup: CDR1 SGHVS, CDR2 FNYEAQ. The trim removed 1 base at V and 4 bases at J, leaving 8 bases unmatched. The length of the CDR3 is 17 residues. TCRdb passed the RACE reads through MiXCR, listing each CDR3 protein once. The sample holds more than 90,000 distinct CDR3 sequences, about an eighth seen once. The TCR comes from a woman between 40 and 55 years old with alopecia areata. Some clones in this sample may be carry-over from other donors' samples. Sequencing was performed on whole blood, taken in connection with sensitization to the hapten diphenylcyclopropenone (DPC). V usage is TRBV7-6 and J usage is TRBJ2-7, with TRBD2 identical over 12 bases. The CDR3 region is CASSLGALAGGLYEQYF. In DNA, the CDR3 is TGTGCCAGCAGCTTAGGTGCACTAGCGGGAGGCTTGTACGAGCAGTACTTC.